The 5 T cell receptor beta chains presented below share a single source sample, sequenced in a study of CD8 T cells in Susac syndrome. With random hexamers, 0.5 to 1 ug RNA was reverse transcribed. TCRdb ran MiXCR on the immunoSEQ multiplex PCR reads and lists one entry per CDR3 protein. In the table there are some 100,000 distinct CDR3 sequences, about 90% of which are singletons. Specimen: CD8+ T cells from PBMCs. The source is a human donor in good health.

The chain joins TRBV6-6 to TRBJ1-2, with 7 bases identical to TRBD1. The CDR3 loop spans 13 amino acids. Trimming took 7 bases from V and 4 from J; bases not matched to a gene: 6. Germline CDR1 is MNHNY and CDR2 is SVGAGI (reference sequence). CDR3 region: CASNGQAFYGYTF. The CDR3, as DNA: TGTGCCAGCAATGGACAGGCTTTCTATGGCTACACCTTC.

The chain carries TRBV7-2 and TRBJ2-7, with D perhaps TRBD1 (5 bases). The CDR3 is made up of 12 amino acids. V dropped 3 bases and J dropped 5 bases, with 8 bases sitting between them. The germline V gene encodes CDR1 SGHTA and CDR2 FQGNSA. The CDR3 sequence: CASSFRANEQYF. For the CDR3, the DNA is TGTGCCAGCAGCTTCAGGGCCAACGAGCAGTACTTC.

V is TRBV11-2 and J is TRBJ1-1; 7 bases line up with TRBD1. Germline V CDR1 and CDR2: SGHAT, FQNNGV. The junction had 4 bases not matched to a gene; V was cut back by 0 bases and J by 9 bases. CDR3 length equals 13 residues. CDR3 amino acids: CASSLEATGQAFF. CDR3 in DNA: TGTGCCAGCAGCTTAGAGGCGACAGGGCAAGCTTTCTTT.

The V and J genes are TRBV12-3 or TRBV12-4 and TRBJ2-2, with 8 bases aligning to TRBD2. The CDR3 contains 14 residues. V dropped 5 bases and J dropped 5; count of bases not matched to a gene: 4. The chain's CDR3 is CASSPRLATGELFF. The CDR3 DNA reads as TGTGCCAGCAGTCCTCGACTAGCGACCGGGGAGCTGTTTTTT.

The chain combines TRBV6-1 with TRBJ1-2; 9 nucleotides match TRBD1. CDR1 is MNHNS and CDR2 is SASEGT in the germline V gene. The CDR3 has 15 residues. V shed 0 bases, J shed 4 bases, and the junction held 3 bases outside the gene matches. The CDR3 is CASSEALGQGYGYTF. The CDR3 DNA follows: TGTGCCAGCAGTGAAGCCCTGGGACAGGGCTATGGCTACACCTTC.